This TCR beta chain was sequenced for a study of cytomegalovirus exposure and HLA in healthy donors. About the research overall: Membership in the Caucasian-associated ancestry cluster was found for about 80% of 300 to 500 genotyped donors.

This PCR relied on a set of 60 Vbeta primers and 13 Jbeta primers. TCRdb keeps only in-frame clones here, not all; method: immunoSEQ multiplex PCR. The sample records 110,000 to 150,000 clones, roughly 80% being singletons. This clone has a handful of counts. Antigen unknown. General study results and limits: Whilst most TCR sequences proved rare, a subset of public TCRs occurred across many donors.

Trimming left V 2 bases short and J 1 base short, with 11 bases between. Germline loops: CDR1 SEHNR, CDR2 FQNEAQ (reference sequence). The CDR3 runs 15 residues. J is TRBJ1-1 and V is TRBV7-9; TRBD1 is a possible D gene (5 bases). The source of this sequence is a boy younger than 10 in good health and CMV-seronegative. The sample comprised PBMCs. CDR3 sequence reads: CASSLIDGQNTEAFF. The CDR3 region has the DNA TGTGCCAGCAGCTTAATCGACGGACAGAACACTGAAGCTTTCTTT.